Listed here are 8 T cell receptor beta chains from one sample, sequenced in a study of T cells in tumors after PD-1 blockade. Only in-frame clones appear in the TCRdb table, and some are missing; sequencing was by immunoSEQ multiplex PCR. The sample comprises about 47,000 clones, just under 80% of which are singletons, and around 17% rests with the top ten. The input for sequencing was PBMCs, taken before anti-PD-1 treatment. The origin of the receptors is a human donor with basal cell carcinoma.

The table lists this clone with a count of one. This chain joins TRBV6-5 and TRBJ2-2; D is perhaps TRBD2 (5 bases). V lost 7 bases and J 1 base, leaving 10 bases between the germline ends. The CDR3 covers 14 residues. Germline assignment: CDR1 MNHEY and CDR2 SVGAGI. The DNA of the CDR3 is TGTGCCAGCAATCCCGGAGGGAACACCGGGGAGCTGTTTTTT. Protein: CASNPGGNTGELFF.

J is TRBJ2-3 and V is TRBV2, with no clear D. With 1 base removed from V and 6 bases from J, the gap between germline ends came to 20 bases. The length of the CDR3 is 17 residues. CDR1 SNHLY and CDR2 FYNNEI come from the germline V gene. The CDR3: CASSEEAPHLGRDTQYF. CDR3 sequence (DNA): TGTGCCAGCAGTGAAGAGGCCCCACACCTAGGACGGGATACGCAGTATTTT.

The chain couples TRBV6-5 to TRBJ2-3; 9 bases align to TRBD2. Germline trimming cut 0 bases from V and 6 bases from J; bases unmatched to any gene: 4. The CDR3 length is 15 residues. CDR1 and CDR2 from the germline V gene are MNHEY and SVGAGI. The CDR3 DNA follows: TGTGCCAGCAGTTACTCTCTAGCGGGGCAGGATACGCAGTATTTT. The encoded protein is CASSYSLAGQDTQYF.

The V and J genes are TRBV12-5 and TRBJ1-5; weak D call: TRBD1 (5 bases). The CDR3 runs 15 residues. CDR1 and CDR2 from the germline V gene are LGHNT and FRNRAP. The V end was cut by 7 bases, the J end by 5 bases, with 18 bases between. CDR3 region: CASAPRLGGYQPQHF. CDR3 in DNA: TGTGCTAGTGCTCCCCGGTTGGGGGGGTATCAGCCCCAGCATTTT.

The chain links TRBV28 to TRBJ1-2, with no clear D. With 4 bases removed from V and 0 bases from J, the gap between germline ends came to 9 bases. Looked up from germline, CDR1 is MDHEN and CDR2 is SYDVKM. The CDR3 has 14 residues. The CDR3 DNA is TGTGCCAGCAGTTCTATAGGGACTAACTATGGCTACACCTTC. Residues: CASSSIGTNYGYTF.

Comments on this clone: Just one base apart from a much larger clone, this may be a read error. This CDR3 is also generated by other DNA sequences in the sample. The rearrangement uses TRBV7-6 and TRBJ2-2, with D possibly being TRBD1 or TRBD2 (5 bases each). CDR3 length: 14 amino acids. Germline loops: CDR1 SGHVS, CDR2 FNYEAQ. CDR3 in amino acids: CASSLGAGAGELFF. The CDR3 nucleotides read TGTGCTAGCAGCTTAGGGGCGGGCGCCGGGGAGCTGTTTTTT. The whole variable domain, filled in from reference TRBV7-6 and TRBJ2-2, reads GAGVSQSPRYKVTKRGQDVALRCDPISGHVSLYWYRQALGQGPEFLTYFNYEAQQDKSGLPNDRFSAERPEGSISTLTIQRTEQRDSAMYRCASSLGAGAGELFFGEGSRLTVL.

Here the CDR3 reads CASSIGTENTEAFF. The DNA for the CDR3 is TGTGCCAGTAGTATAGGGACAGAGAACACTGAAGCTTTCTTT. The chain joins TRBV19 to TRBJ1-1; the D gene is possibly TRBD1 (6 bases). Germline V gives CDR1 LNHDA, CDR2 SQIVND (reference sequence). The V gene lost 1 base and the J gene lost 1 base, with 7 bases spanning the gap. The CDR3 runs to 14 residues.

This chain uses TRBV10-2 with TRBJ1-1, with a tentative D call TRBD1 (5 bases). Germline CDR1 is WSHSY and CDR2 is SAAADI. The CDR3 consists of 15 residues. V lost 0 bases and J lost 1, with 9 bases in between. In DNA, the CDR3 is TGCGCCAGCAGTGAGTCGTCAGGGAGGAACACTGAAGCTTTCTTT. Encoded protein: CASSESSGRNTEAFF.